The clone carrying this T cell receptor (beta chain) was picked up many times. The junction had 3 bases not matched to a gene; V was cut back by 4 bases and J by 2 bases. The CDR3 is 15 residues long. Per germline, CDR1 SGHDN and CDR2 FVKESK. Each CDR3 protein gets one entry after TCRdb re-called the 5' RACE reads with MiXCR. The sample holds 50,000 to 55,000 distinct CDR3 sequences, 10% seen once. These data come from a study of neurological immune-mediated disorders. This receptor was taken from a man in his 70s with HTLV-1-associated myelopathy (HAM/TSP). The gene calls are TRBV14 and TRBJ2-2; 8 nucleotides line up with TRBD1. The sequenced sample consisted of PBMCs. The DNA for the CDR3 is TGTGCCAGCAGCCGGGACAGGACTAACACCGGGGAGCTGTTTTTT. As protein: CASSRDRTNTGELFF.